The source of this TCR beta chain is a study of early T cells in non-severe SARS-CoV-2 infection. Study information: Chains were unpaired, as sequencing was done on bulk RNA from unsorted whole blood.

Germline loops: CDR1 MRHNA, CDR2 SNTAGT. The CDR3 extends over 15 amino acids. V was pared by 5 bases and J by 3 bases, with 7 bases of the junction left unmatched. Researchers tagged individual cDNA molecules with unique molecular identifiers. In TCRdb, the 5' RACE reads were re-called with MiXCR into one record per CDR3 protein. In the table there are 60,000 or so distinct CDR3 sequences, about 12% of which are singletons. This clonotype turned up a few times. What it recognizes is unknown. The study's findings and limits: In VDJdb matching, anti-spike CD8 responses were favored while private and CD4 specificities went missing.

The clonotype was recovered from an adult who was a healthcare worker with PCR-confirmed SARS-CoV-2 infection or an uninfected control (not recorded which). The sequencing sample was made of whole blood. This chain connects TRBV6-4 to TRBJ1-2, with TRBD1 matching 9 bases. The CDR3 region has the DNA TGTGCCAGCAGTCCCCGGGACAGGGCTTACTATGGCTACACCTTC. Translating gives CASSPRDRAYYGYTF.